This TCR beta chain is drawn from a study of blood T cell repertoires in COVID-19. Germline CDR1 and CDR2: SGHRS and YFSETQ. Trimming took 4 bases from V and 2 from J; bases not matched to a gene: 5. The CDR3 consists of 15 residues. Using immunoSEQ multiplex PCR, the repertoire was profiled, and TCRdb retains in-frame clones only, with some absent. The sample has over 250,000 clones, about four fifths seen once. V usage is TRBV5-1 and J usage is TRBJ2-7; 11 nucleotides match TRBD1. The clonotype was recovered from a human donor with COVID-19, enrolled during active disease. The donor label of this sample is uncertain. Sequences were obtained from peripheral blood. CDR3 residues: CASSPSGQGAYEQYF. The CDR3 coding sequence is TGCGCCAGCAGCCCCTCGGGACAGGGGGCCTACGAGCAGTACTTC. The entire variable domain, with the rest obtained from reference TRBV5-1 and TRBJ2-7, is as follows: KAGVTQTPRYLIKTRGQQVTLSCSPISGHRSVSWYQQTPGQGLQFLFEYFSETQRNKGNFPGRFSGRQFSNSRSEMNVSTLELGDSALYLCASSPSGQGAYEQYFGPGTRLTVT.